This T cell receptor (beta chain) emerged from a study of spatial heterogeneity in lung cancer (dated by TCRdb to the late 2010s). With regard to the full study: Beta-chain transcripts were consistently detected in greater numbers than alpha-chain transcripts, which likely reflected higher beta-chain transcript abundance. In the raw uncorrected reads, each unique combination of TCR and UMI appeared on average more than ten times. The study quantitatively compared TCR alpha and beta repertoires across multiple tumor regions, matched nontumor lung and blood in non-small cell lung cancer. Nonsynonymous mutation counts, determined by whole-exome sequencing of tumor tissue, were related to features of the TCR repertoire. Both alpha and beta chains were TCR-sequenced in 200 to 250 tumor regions, under 80 matched nontumor lung samples and 55 to 60 PBMC samples obtained at surgery. The full study reports these points: Confirming at a functional level the hypothesis that regional TCRs recognize regional mutations was considered to require additional single-cell paired TCR alpha and beta sequencing.

The CDR1 and CDR2 encoded by the germline V gene are MDHEN and SYDVKM. The CDR3 has 15 amino acids, counting the end cysteine and phenylalanine. Only the CDR3 DNA stays, 45 bases, in frame from base 1. Ends trimmed: V by 6 bases, J by 6 bases; bases unmatched to a gene: 8. Library construction relied on 5' RACE. Sequencer: NextSeq 500. In the TCR library protocol, a unique molecular identifier was attached to each TCR cDNA molecule so that PCR and sequencing errors could be corrected. Regarding the original processing steps: TCR identification, UMI-based error correction and CDR3 extraction were performed with Decombinator tools. Expanded TCRs were defined as those above a frequency of 2 per 1,000, corresponding to the top 1% of the tumor frequency distribution. Each repertoire was subsampled 100 times to 5,000 TCRs, after which Renyi diversity was computed with the R vegan package. To build CDR3 similarity networks, amino acid triplet string-kernel similarity was used, and CDR3s were connected when their pairwise similarity was above 0.82. TCRdb trimmed the raw reads at Q25, called clones with MiXCR and kept productive beta chains. Records with the same CDR3 protein are collapsed into one entry carrying the most frequent genes and DNA. TCRdb's processing, not the authors' own work, is the source of the V and J calls. The sample table shows about 11,000 distinct CDR3 sequences, and around 4% are seen once. The ten largest clones represent over 6.5% of the sample.

This clonotype was seen ten or more times. The specificity of this receptor is unknown. Base qualities are not provided; no much larger clone lies one nucleotide away. Since it is a stray read in a library aimed at alpha chains, this beta chain has a size that is not meaningful. Taken with the paper, the label for time point translates to: sample taken at primary tumor resection. Whole RNA extracted from tumor and nontumor lung tissue, or from cryopreserved PBMC samples, was used for TCR sequencing without cell sorting. The donors were about 71 patients from the lung TRACERx cohort who had early-stage, untreated non-small cell lung cancer. Only patients for whom sufficient RNA was available from at least two tumor regions were selected for TCR sequencing. Before being selected, tumor and adjacent nontumor lung specimens were reviewed by a lung pathologist.

This clonotype originated in a male donor with early-stage non-small cell lung cancer. Material: normal lung tissue next to the tumor, obtained at surgery. Recombination connected TRBV28 to TRBJ1-6, with 7 middle bases fitting TRBD1. CDR3 sequence: CASRLRDSSNSPLHF. The nucleotide sequence is TGTGCCAGCAGATTACGGGACAGCAGTAATTCACCCCTCCACTTT.